One and the same sample provided the 12 T cell receptor beta chains below, sequenced in a study of T cell repertoires in cytomegalovirus infection. TCRdb independently ran MiXCR on the reads; one entry per CDR3 protein. The sample holds 310,000 or so distinct CDR3 sequences; approximately 8.9% are singletons and the top ten take approximately 2.4%. Sequencing was carried out using PBMCs. The receptors derive from a human donor in good health (CMV status not recorded). Some clones in this sample may be carry-over from other donors' samples.

The table lists this clonotype with many counts. The CDR3 nucleotides read TGTGCCAGCAGCTTAGTCCGAGACCCCTACAATGAGCAGTTCTTC. This translates into CASSLVRDPYNEQFF. The chain uses TRBV7-2 and TRBJ2-1; D ambiguous. The CDR3 length is 15 residues. V was shortened by 1 base and J by 2 bases, with 9 bases between the two germline ends. Germline lookup yields CDR1 SGHTA and CDR2 FQGNSA.

About this clonotype itself: This clone may be a read error of a much larger clone one base away. The gene calls are TRBV9 and TRBJ1-2, with 8 bases that match TRBD1. From germline, CDR1 is SGDLS and CDR2 YYNGEE. The CDR3 covers 15 residues. CDR3 DNA sequence: TGTGCCAGTCGAGGGCAGGGGGCTCCTAATTATGGCTACACCTTC. This gives the protein CASRGQGAPNYGYTF.

The chain couples TRBV18 to TRBJ1-5; D perhaps matches TRBD1 (6 bases). The ends were cut back, 5 bases at V and 5 bases at J, with 10 bases in the middle. The CDR3 has 13 residues. CDR1 and CDR2 from the germline V gene are KGHSH and LQKENI. CDR3 nucleotide sequence: TGTGCCAGCTCAGAACAGGGACATCAGCCCCAGCATTTT. Protein sequence: CASSEQGHQPQHF.

This clonotype occurred a few times. The J gene is TRBJ2-1, the V gene TRBV4-2; D not certain. Germline lookup yields CDR1 LGHNA and CDR2 YNFKEQ. CDR3 length: 15 residues. V gave up 3 bases and J gave up 0 bases, with 9 bases separating them. The CDR3, as DNA: TGTGCCAGCAGCCATACCCTAAGCTCCTACAATGAGCAGTTCTTC. Translated, it gives CASSHTLSSYNEQFF.

This clonotype was seen repeatedly, ten times or more. This rearrangement joins TRBV19 to TRBJ1-5, with 9 bases fitting TRBD1. J lost 1 base, V lost 6 bases, and 13 bases had no gene match. This CDR3 spans 18 amino acids. Germline CDR1 and CDR2: LNHDA and SQIVND (reference sequence). The CDR3: CASRSGGTGTLSNQPQHF. As DNA, the CDR3 is TGTGCCAGTAGATCTGGAGGGACAGGGACTTTGAGCAATCAGCCCCAGCATTTT.

This chain joins TRBV7-2 and TRBJ1-4; D unclear. Trimming took off 5 bases at V and 0 bases at J, with 13 bases between the two ends. CDR1 is SGHTA, CDR2 FQGNSA, per germline. The CDR3 is 16 amino acids. The CDR3 loop reads CASSRGDTTTNEKLFF. The DNA for the CDR3 is TGTGCCAGCAGCCGAGGTGACACCACAACTAATGAAAAACTGTTTTTT.

This clonotype came up a few times. The V gene is TRBV2, the J gene TRBJ2-2; TRBD2 is a possible D gene (5 bases). The CDR3 sequence is 15 residues long. V shed 6 bases and J shed 5 bases, with 16 bases lying between them. Germline lookup yields CDR1 SNHLY and CDR2 FYNNEI. As DNA, the CDR3 is TGTGCCAGCAGGGCCCAACTCGGGGTTACCGGGGAGCTGTTTTTT. Translated: CASRAQLGVTGELFF.

Worth noting for this clonotype: This could be a read error, since a much larger clone is one nucleotide away. The J gene is TRBJ1-2, the V gene TRBV11-2; no clear D gene. The CDR3 consists of 16 residues. CDR1 SGHAT and CDR2 FQNNGV come from the germline V gene. Trimming shortened V by 4 bases and J by 0 bases, and 15 bases separated the two germline ends. This chain's CDR3 is CASSSHYGRANYGYTF. The CDR3 DNA follows: TGTGCCAGCAGCTCCCACTATGGTCGAGCTAACTATGGCTACACCTTC.

The chain employs TRBV18 and TRBJ1-1; D might be TRBD1 (5 bases). CDR3 length: 13 amino acids. Germline CDR1 and CDR2: KGHSH and LQKENI. The germline V and J ends were trimmed by 3 bases and 3 bases, with 8 bases remaining between them. The CDR3 DNA is TGTGCCAGCTCACCCAGCAGGGACACTGAAGCTTTCTTT. Translation gives CASSPSRDTEAFF.

The rearrangement joins TRBV28 to TRBJ2-7, with 8 nucleotides matching TRBD2. J gave up 5 bases and V 5 bases, and 5 bases lay outside the gene matches. This CDR3 region has 13 residues. Germline CDR1 MDHEN, CDR2 SYDVKM. CDR3 protein: CASSLGGGNEQYF. The CDR3 nucleotides read TGTGCCAGCAGTCTCGGGGGGGGGAACGAGCAGTACTTC.

This rearrangement joins TRBV28 to TRBJ2-5; unclear D gene. The CDR3 has 15 residues. Germline CDR1 reads MDHEN; CDR2 reads SYDVKM. V gave up 2 bases and J gave up 5 bases, with 15 bases separating them. This CDR3 reads CASSLRRALGETQYF. The CDR3 nucleotides are TGTGCCAGCAGTTTACGCCGGGCCCTAGGGGAGACCCAGTACTTC.

A few counts support this clonotype. The genes are TRBV20-1 and TRBJ2-5, with no clear D. The CDR3 runs to 13 residues. Trimming removed 6 bases at V and 7 bases at J, with 18 bases between. The germline V gene has CDR1 DFQATT and CDR2 SNEGSKA (reference sequence). The CDR3 spells CSASSVFVRTQYF. CDR3 bases: TGCAGTGCCAGTTCGGTTTTTGTACGGACCCAGTACTTC.